A single sample is the source of the 7 T cell receptor beta chains below, sequenced in a study of human T cells and chemical hapten exposure. Time point: patch test 3, about 24 weeks after DPC sensitization. Treatment in this sample: therapeutic diphenylcyclopropenone sensitization with weekly scalp DPC. TCRdb re-called the RACE reads with MiXCR, one entry per CDR3 protein. The sample comprises 100,000 or so distinct CDR3 sequences, around 35% of which are singletons, and approximately 3% rests with the top ten. Sequencing was performed on whole blood, taken in connection with sensitization to the hapten diphenylcyclopropenone (DPC). The source of these receptors is a man aged 40-55 years with alopecia areata. Some clones in this sample may be carry-over from other donors' samples.

V and J are TRBV5-6 and TRBJ1-6; D not certain. Germline V CDR1 and CDR2: SGHDT, YYEEEE. Trimming removed 0 bases from V and 5 bases from J, with 12 bases in between. This CDR3 contains 16 residues. The CDR3 region is CASSLDGLEDNSPLHF. CDR3 coding DNA: TGTGCCAGCAGCTTGGATGGCCTGGAGGATAATTCACCCCTCCACTTT.

This sequence joins TRBV7-2 and TRBJ2-6, with D tentatively TRBD1 (6 bases). The V gene's germline CDR1 is SGHTA and CDR2 FQGNSA. The CDR3 sequence is 17 residues long. Trimming stripped 6 bases from V and 0 bases from J, with 15 bases between. CDR3 nucleotides: TGTGCCAGCAGATTCCAGGGGTTAGGCTCTGGGGCCAACGTCCTGACTTTC. Translation: CASRFQGLGSGANVLTF.

The CDR3: CASSFREAGANEKLFF. In DNA form, the CDR3 reads TGTGCCAGCAGCTTCCGGGAAGCGGGGGCTAATGAAAAACTGTTTTTT. The rearrangement uses TRBV7-8 and TRBJ1-4, with D possibly being TRBD1 (5 bases). Germline assignment: CDR1 SGHVS and CDR2 FQNEAQ. CDR3 length equals 16 residues. The V end was cut by 3 bases, the J end by 3 bases, with 14 bases between. The variable domain in full, completed from reference TRBV7-8 and TRBJ1-4, reads GAGVSQSPRYKVAKRGQDVALRCDPISGHVSLFWYQQALGQGPEFLTYFQNEAQLDKSGLPSDRFFAERPEGSVSTLKIQRTQQEDSAVYLCASSFREAGANEKLFFGSGTQLSVL.

This clonotype was observed a few times. The genes are TRBV5-1 and TRBJ1-4; tentative D call: TRBD1 (5 bases). Germline V lookup: CDR1 SGHRS, CDR2 YFSETQ. The V end was cut by 5 bases, the J end by 3 bases, with 17 bases between. This CDR3 has 16 residues. The CDR3: CASSAGLRAANEKLFF. CDR3 in DNA: TGCGCCAGCAGTGCAGGGCTCCGCGCGGCTAATGAAAAACTGTTTTTT.

The chain carries TRBV5-1 and TRBJ2-3; possibly TRBD1 or TRBD2 for D (5 bases each). Trimming left V 3 bases short and J 3 bases short, with 11 bases between. The CDR3 contains 14 residues. The V gene's germline CDR1 is SGHRS and CDR2 YFSETQ. Here the CDR3 DNA reads TGCGCCAGCAGCTACGGGACCCCTACAGATACGCAGTATTTT. Protein sequence: CASSYGTPTDTQYF.

The chain employs TRBV20-1 and TRBJ1-5; 7 bases fit TRBD1. V gave up 3 bases and J gave up 3 bases; unmatched junction bases: 5. Germline V gives CDR1 DFQATT, CDR2 SNEGSKA (reference sequence). This CDR3 comprises 14 residues. CDR3 in DNA: TGCAGTGCTAGGCCCGGGACAGACAATCAGCCCCAGCATTTT. As protein: CSARPGTDNQPQHF.

This clonotype came up a few times. The chain combines TRBV11-2 with TRBJ2-6; TRBD1 aligns across 8 bases. With V trimmed by 1 base and J by 0 bases, 14 bases remained unmatched. The CDR3 covers 21 residues. CDR1 and CDR2 from the germline V gene are SGHAT and FQNNGV. The CDR3 region has the DNA TGTGCCAGCAGCTTAGTTGGCCTACGACAGGGGACGAGCTCTGGGGCCAACGTCCTGACTTTC. This sequence encodes CASSLVGLRQGTSSGANVLTF.